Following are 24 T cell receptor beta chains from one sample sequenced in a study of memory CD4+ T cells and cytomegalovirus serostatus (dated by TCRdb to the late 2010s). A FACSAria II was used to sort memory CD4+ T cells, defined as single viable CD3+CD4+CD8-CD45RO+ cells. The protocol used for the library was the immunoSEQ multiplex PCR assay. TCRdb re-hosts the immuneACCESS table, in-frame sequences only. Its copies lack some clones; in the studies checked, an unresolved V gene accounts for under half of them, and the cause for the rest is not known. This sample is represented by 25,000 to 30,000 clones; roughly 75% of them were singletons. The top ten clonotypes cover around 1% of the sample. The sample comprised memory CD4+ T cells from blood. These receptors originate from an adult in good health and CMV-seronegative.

The CDR3 protein is CASSQEKGHNQPQHF. DNA for the CDR3: TGCGCCAGCAGCCAAGAAAAGGGCCACAATCAGCCCCAGCATTTT. The genes are TRBV4-3 and TRBJ1-5; D is ambiguous. V dropped 0 bases and J dropped 3 bases, with 9 bases sitting between them. CDR1 LGHNA and CDR2 YSLEER come from the germline V gene. The CDR3 spans 15 residues.

DNA for the CDR3: TGCGCCAGCAGCCAAGCGGCGGCGGGAGGATCGGGCGAGCAGTACTTC. As protein: CASSQAAAGGSGEQYF. V gene TRBV4-3 combines with J gene TRBJ2-7; 8 positions match TRBD2. CDR3 length: 16 amino acids. Germline CDR1 and CDR2: LGHNA and YSLEER. J was trimmed by 6 bases and V by 1 base; bases with no gene match: 11.

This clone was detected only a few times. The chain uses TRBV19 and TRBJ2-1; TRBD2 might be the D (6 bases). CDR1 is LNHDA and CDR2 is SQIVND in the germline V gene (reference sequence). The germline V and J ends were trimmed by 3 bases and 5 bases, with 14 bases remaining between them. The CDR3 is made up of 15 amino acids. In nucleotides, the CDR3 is TGTGCCAGTAGTATGGGAACTAGCAGAGACAATGAGCAGTTCTTC. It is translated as CASSMGTSRDNEQFF.

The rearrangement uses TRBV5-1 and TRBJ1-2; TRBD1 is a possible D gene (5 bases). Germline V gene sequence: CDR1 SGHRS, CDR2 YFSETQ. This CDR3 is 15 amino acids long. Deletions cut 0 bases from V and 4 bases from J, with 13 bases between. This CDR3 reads CASSLDSQGFYGYTF. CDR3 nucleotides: TGCGCCAGCAGCTTGGACTCGCAGGGATTCTATGGCTACACCTTC.

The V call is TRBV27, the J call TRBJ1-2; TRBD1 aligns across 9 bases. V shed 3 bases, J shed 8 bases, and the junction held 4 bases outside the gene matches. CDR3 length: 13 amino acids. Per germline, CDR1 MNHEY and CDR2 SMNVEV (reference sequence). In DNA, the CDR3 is TGTGCCAGCAGTTTCGGGACAGGGTTCGGCTACACCTTC. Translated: CASSFGTGFGYTF.

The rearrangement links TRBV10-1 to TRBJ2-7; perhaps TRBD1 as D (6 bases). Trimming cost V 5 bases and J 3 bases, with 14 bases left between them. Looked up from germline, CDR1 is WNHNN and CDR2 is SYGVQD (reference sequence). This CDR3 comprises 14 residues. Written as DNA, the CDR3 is TGCGCCAGCAGTCCGATAAGGGGGAACTACGAGCAGTACTTC. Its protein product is CASSPIRGNYEQYF.

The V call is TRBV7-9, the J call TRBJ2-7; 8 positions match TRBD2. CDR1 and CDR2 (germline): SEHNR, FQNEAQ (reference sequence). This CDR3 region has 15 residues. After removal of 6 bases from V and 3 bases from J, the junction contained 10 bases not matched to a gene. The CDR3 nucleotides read TGTGCCAGCAGTCCGGCCAGCGGGGGAAACTACGAGCAGTACTTC. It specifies CASSPASGGNYEQYF.

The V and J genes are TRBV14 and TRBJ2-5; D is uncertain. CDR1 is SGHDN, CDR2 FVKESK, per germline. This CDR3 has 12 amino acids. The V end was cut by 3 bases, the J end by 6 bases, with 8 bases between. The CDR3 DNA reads TGTGCCAGCAGCCAGGAGCGACAGACCCAGTACTTC. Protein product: CASSQERQTQYF.

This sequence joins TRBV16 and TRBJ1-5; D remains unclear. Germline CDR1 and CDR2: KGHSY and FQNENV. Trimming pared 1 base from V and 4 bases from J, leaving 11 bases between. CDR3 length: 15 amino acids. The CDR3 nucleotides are TGTGCCAGCAGCCAATTAGAACCCTCAAATCAGCCCCAGCATTTT. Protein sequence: CASSQLEPSNQPQHF.

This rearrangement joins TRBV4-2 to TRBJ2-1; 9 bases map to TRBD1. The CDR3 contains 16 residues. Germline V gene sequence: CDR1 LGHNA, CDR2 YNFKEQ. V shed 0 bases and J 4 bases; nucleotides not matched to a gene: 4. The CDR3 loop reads CASSQEFGTGYNEQFF. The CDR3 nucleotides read TGTGCCAGCAGCCAAGAATTCGGGACAGGGTACAATGAGCAGTTCTTC.

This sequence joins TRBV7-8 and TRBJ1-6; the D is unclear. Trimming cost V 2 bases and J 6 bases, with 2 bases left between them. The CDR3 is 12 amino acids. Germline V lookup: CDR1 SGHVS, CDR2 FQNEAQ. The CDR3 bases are TGTGCCAGCAGCTTAATTAATTCACCCCTCCACTTT. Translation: CASSLINSPLHF.

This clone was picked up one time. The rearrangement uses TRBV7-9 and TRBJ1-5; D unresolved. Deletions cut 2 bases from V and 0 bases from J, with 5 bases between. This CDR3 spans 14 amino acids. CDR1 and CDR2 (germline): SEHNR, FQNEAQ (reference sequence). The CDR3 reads CASSLQDSNQPQHF. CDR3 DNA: TGTGCCAGCAGCTTACAGGATAGCAATCAGCCCCAGCATTTT.

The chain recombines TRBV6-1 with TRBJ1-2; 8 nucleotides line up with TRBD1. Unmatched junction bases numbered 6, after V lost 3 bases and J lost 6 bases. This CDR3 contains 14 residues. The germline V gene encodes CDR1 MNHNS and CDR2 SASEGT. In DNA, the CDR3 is TGTGCCAGCAGTGATCAGGGGGCAAGCGATGGCTACACCTTC. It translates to CASSDQGASDGYTF.

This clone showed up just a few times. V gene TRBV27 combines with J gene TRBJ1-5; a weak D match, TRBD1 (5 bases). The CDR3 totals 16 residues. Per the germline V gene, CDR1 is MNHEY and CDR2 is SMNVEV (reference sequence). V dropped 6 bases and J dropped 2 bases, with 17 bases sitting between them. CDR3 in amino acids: CASRLLAGGGNQPQHF. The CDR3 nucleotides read TGTGCCAGCAGGCTCTTGGCTGGAGGGGGCAATCAGCCCCAGCATTTT.

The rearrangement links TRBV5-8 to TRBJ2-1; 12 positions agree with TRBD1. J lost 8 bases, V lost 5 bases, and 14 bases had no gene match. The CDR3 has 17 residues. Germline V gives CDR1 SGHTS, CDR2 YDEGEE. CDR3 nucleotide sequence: TGTGCCAGCAGGTTCTTATGGGGACAGGGGGCGCGGGATGAGCAGTTCTTC. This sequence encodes CASRFLWGQGARDEQFF.

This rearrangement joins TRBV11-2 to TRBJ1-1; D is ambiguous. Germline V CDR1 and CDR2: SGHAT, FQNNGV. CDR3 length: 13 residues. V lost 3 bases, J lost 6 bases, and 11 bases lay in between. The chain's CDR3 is CASSFFGVAEAFF. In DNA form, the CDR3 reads TGTGCCAGCAGCTTTTTCGGAGTCGCTGAAGCTTTCTTT.

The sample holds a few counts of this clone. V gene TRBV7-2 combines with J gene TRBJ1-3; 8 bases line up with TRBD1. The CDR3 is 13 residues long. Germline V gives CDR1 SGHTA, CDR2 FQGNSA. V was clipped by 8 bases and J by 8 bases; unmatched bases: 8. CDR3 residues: CASLPGGGDTIYF. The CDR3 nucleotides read TGTGCCAGCTTACCAGGGGGCGGCGACACCATATATTTT.

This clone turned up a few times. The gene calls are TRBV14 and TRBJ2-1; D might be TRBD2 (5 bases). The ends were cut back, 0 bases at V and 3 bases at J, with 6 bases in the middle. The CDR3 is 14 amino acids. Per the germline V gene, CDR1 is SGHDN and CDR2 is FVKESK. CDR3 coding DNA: TGTGCCAGCAGCCAAGAACTAGTCTACAATGAGCAGTTCTTC. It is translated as CASSQELVYNEQFF.

The CDR3 nucleotides read TGCGCCAGCAGCCAAGCGGAATGGAACACTGAAGCTTTCTTT. Its protein product is CASSQAEWNTEAFF. The V and J genes are TRBV4-3 and TRBJ1-1, with D unresolved. Germline values: CDR1 LGHNA, CDR2 YSLEER. The CDR3 loop spans 14 amino acids. V was clipped by 1 base and J by 1 base, with 7 bases between them.

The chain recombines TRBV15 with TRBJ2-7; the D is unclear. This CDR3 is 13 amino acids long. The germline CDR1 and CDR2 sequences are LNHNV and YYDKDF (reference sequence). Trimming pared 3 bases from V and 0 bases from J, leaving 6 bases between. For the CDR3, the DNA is TGTGCCACCAGCAGGGAGAACTCCTACGAGCAGTACTTC. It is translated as CATSRENSYEQYF.

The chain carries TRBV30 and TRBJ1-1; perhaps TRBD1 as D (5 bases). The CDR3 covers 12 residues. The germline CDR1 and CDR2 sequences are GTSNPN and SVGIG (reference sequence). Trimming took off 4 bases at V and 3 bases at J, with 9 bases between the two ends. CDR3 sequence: CAWTGSYTEAFF. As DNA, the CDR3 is TGTGCCTGGACAGGGAGCTACACTGAAGCTTTCTTT.

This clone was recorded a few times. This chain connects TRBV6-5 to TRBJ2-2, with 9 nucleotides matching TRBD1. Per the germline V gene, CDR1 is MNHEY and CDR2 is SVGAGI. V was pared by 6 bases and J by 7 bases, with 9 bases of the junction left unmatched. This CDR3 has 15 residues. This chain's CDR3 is CASSRWDRAGGELFF. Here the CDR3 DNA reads TGTGCCAGCAGCCGATGGGACAGGGCGGGCGGGGAGCTGTTTTTT.

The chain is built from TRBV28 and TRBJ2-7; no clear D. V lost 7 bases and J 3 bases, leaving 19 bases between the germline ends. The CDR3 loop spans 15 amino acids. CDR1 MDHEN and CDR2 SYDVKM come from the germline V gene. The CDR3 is CASKPHGQSLYEQYF. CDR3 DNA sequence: TGTGCCAGCAAACCGCACGGGCAGAGCCTCTACGAGCAGTACTTC.

The CDR3 coding sequence is TGTGCCAGCAGCCTTTCTCTTACATCGTTAGGGGACACCGGGGAGCTGTTTTTT. It is translated as CASSLSLTSLGDTGELFF. This chain uses TRBV5-6 with TRBJ2-2, with a tentative D call TRBD1 (5 bases). Per germline, CDR1 SGHDT and CDR2 YYEEEE. The CDR3 consists of 18 residues. Deletions cut 4 bases from V and 3 bases from J, with 22 bases between.